Presented here are 18 T cell receptor beta chains from one specimen sequenced in a study of blood T cell repertoires in COVID-19. Data came from immunoSEQ multiplex PCR; TCRdb stores just in-frame clones and leaves some out. The sample yields approximately 97,000 clones, more than 75% seen once. The material sequenced was peripheral blood. Receptor source: a man between 60 and 70 years old with active or convalescent COVID-19.

The chain employs TRBV7-9 and TRBJ1-1; possibly TRBD1 for D (5 bases). V was trimmed by 2 bases and J by 0 bases, leaving 22 bases between them. Germline lookup yields CDR1 SEHNR and CDR2 FQNEAQ (reference sequence). This CDR3 spans 19 amino acids. The CDR3 bases are TGTGCCAGCAGCTTACTCCGTTCAGGCAGGGCCCAAATGAACACTGAAGCTTTCTTT. This codes for CASSLLRSGRAQMNTEAFF.

The chain employs TRBV9 and TRBJ2-2, with 8 bases aligning to TRBD2. Germline V gene lookup returns CDR1 SGDLS and CDR2 YYNGEE. This CDR3 has 16 residues. V shed 0 bases, J shed 6 bases, and the junction held 7 bases outside the gene matches. CDR3 sequence reads: CASSVVQGGRSGELFF. The CDR3 nucleotides are TGTGCCAGCAGCGTAGTTCAGGGCGGGAGGTCCGGGGAGCTGTTTTTT.

The J gene is TRBJ2-7, the V gene TRBV10-1, with 8 bases lining up with TRBD2. Germline CDR1 WNHNN, CDR2 SYGVQD (reference sequence). CDR3 length: 15 residues. Trimming cost V 3 bases and J 2 bases; bases outside gene matches: 6. The CDR3 protein is CASSENPAGAYEQYF. For the CDR3, the DNA is TGCGCCAGCAGTGAAAACCCAGCGGGAGCCTACGAGCAGTACTTC.

The rearrangement links TRBV29-1 to TRBJ2-7, with D unclear. This CDR3 region has 13 residues. Trimming pared 6 bases from V and 9 bases from J, leaving 21 bases between. Germline lookup yields CDR1 SQVTM and CDR2 ANQGSEA. As DNA, the CDR3 is TGCAGCGTCCGACCTACCTCGAGGTCGGGGCAGTACTTC. This sequence encodes CSVRPTSRSGQYF.

The chain couples TRBV25-1 to TRBJ2-1; the D gene is possibly TRBD1 (5 bases). The CDR3 spans 12 residues. V lost 8 bases and J lost 13, with 18 bases in between. Germline CDR1 and CDR2: MGHDK and SYGVNS. The CDR3 reads CASQNVQAGQFF. CDR3 nucleotide sequence: TGTGCCAGCCAAAATGTACAGGCTGGACAGTTCTTC.

V gene TRBV19 combines with J gene TRBJ1-5, with 7 bases fitting TRBD1. CDR3 length equals 13 residues. CDR1 LNHDA and CDR2 SQIVND come from the germline V gene (reference sequence). The V segment lost 3 bases and the J segment 7 bases; nucleotides outside the gene matches: 3. The CDR3 sequence is CASSMWTGQPQHF. DNA for the CDR3: TGTGCCAGTAGTATGTGGACAGGACAGCCCCAGCATTTT.

The CDR3 DNA reads as TGTGCCAGCAGCACCGATTTTAGCGATGAGCAGTTCTTC. This gives the protein CASSTDFSDEQFF. V and J are TRBV5-5 and TRBJ2-1, with a possible D match to TRBD2 (5 bases). Looked up from germline, CDR1 is SGHKS and CDR2 is YYEKEE (reference sequence). CDR3 length: 13 amino acids. The V and J ends lost 4 bases and 8 bases respectively, with 13 bases between them.

The V gene is TRBV19, the J gene TRBJ1-5; 7 bases are a match to TRBD1. V gave up 4 bases and J gave up 3 bases; unmatched junction bases: 6. Germline values: CDR1 LNHDA, CDR2 SQIVND (reference sequence). The CDR3 totals 15 residues. In nucleotides, the CDR3 is TGTGCCAGTAGTAGGATAGGGGGCACCAATCAGCCCCAGCATTTT. It encodes CASSRIGGTNQPQHF.

The V gene is TRBV24-1, the J gene TRBJ2-3; TRBD2 matches 9 bases. With 4 bases clipped from V and 1 base from J, the junction kept 5 bases outside the gene matches. The CDR3 covers 16 residues. The germline V gene encodes CDR1 KGHDR and CDR2 SFDVKD. The CDR3 region is CATSDFQREGTDTQYF. The DNA for the CDR3 is TGTGCCACCAGTGACTTCCAGCGGGAGGGCACAGATACGCAGTATTTT.

V is TRBV5-3 and J is TRBJ2-5; 9 positions agree with TRBD2. TRBV5-3 is given ORF status, its function remaining uncertain. V shed 2 bases and J 5 bases; nucleotides not matched to a gene: 7. The CDR3 totals 15 residues. CDR3 amino acids: CARSFKREEGETQYF. The CDR3 region has the DNA TGTGCCAGAAGCTTTAAGCGGGAGGAAGGCGAGACCCAGTACTTC.

The chain has TRBV5-1 and TRBJ2-3; perhaps TRBD1 as D (5 bases). CDR3 length: 15 residues. V shed 4 bases and J shed 2 bases, with 14 bases lying between them. Looked up from germline, CDR1 is SGHRS and CDR2 is YFSETQ. The CDR3 spells CASSTIDSPTDTQYF. CDR3 DNA: TGCGCCAGCAGCACCATCGACAGCCCCACAGATACGCAGTATTTT.

The CDR3 is CASSPAGENSPLHF. DNA for the CDR3: TGTGCCAGCAGCCCCGCCGGAGAAAATTCACCCCTCCACTTT. V is TRBV28 and J is TRBJ1-6; D is unresolved. The CDR3 contains 14 residues. Germline CDR1 and CDR2: MDHEN and SYDVKM. Trimming left V 6 bases short and J 7 bases short, with 13 bases between. The full variable domain, with the rest looked up from reference TRBV28 and TRBJ1-6, is DVKVTQSSRYLVKRTGEKVFLECVQDMDHENMFWYRQDPGLGLRLIYFSYDVKMKEKGDIPEGYSVSREKKERFSLILESASTNQTSMYLCASSPAGENSPLHFGNGTRLTVT.

This chain joins TRBV7-2 and TRBJ2-1; D not resolved. V lost 3 bases and J 0 bases, leaving 9 bases between the germline ends. This CDR3 is built from 15 residues. The germline V gene encodes CDR1 SGHTA and CDR2 FQGNSA. The CDR3 DNA is TGTGCCAGCAGCTTCAGCGCTAACTCCTACAATGAGCAGTTCTTC. The encoded protein is CASSFSANSYNEQFF.

The rearrangement joins TRBV5-6 to TRBJ2-4; the D is unclear. Germline V gives CDR1 SGHDT, CDR2 YYEEEE. The CDR3 has 14 amino acids. V gave up 0 bases and J gave up 0 bases, with 4 bases separating them. The CDR3 is CASSLVIAKNIQYF. CDR3 DNA: TGTGCCAGCAGCTTGGTTATAGCCAAAAACATTCAGTACTTC.

The gene calls are TRBV18 and TRBJ2-7; 8 nucleotides line up with TRBD1. V shed 0 bases, J shed 4 bases, and the junction held 8 bases outside the gene matches. In germline, CDR1 is KGHSH, CDR2 LQKENI. The length of the CDR3 is 16 residues. CDR3 nucleotides: TGTGCCAGCTCACCACCGTTTGGACAGGGAATGTACGAGCAGTACTTC. Protein sequence: CASSPPFGQGMYEQYF.

The J gene is TRBJ1-5, the V gene TRBV28; possibly TRBD1 for D (5 bases). The ends were cut back, 5 bases at V and 4 bases at J, with 9 bases in the middle. This CDR3 comprises 13 residues. CDR1 is MDHEN, CDR2 SYDVKM, per germline. This CDR3 is CASSHSGNQPQHF. The CDR3 DNA follows: TGTGCCAGCAGTCATTCAGGGAATCAGCCCCAGCATTTT.

The chain has TRBV24-1 and TRBJ2-7; 15 bases are shared with TRBD2. J was trimmed by 7 bases and V by 4 bases; bases with no gene match: 7. The germline gives CDR1 KGHDR, CDR2 SFDVKD. The CDR3 is 16 amino acids. Written as DNA, the CDR3 is TGTGCCACCAGTGACCCGGGACTAGCGGGAGGACGGGAGCAGTACTTC. Translation gives CATSDPGLAGGREQYF.

V gene TRBV3-1 (or the pseudogene TRBV3-2) combines with J gene TRBJ1-2; TRBD1 matches 8 bases. The V segment lost 4 bases and the J segment 7 bases; nucleotides outside the gene matches: 5. There are 13 residues in the CDR3. Germline CDR1 and CDR2: LGHDT and YNNKEL (reference sequence). CDR3 DNA: TGTGCCAGCAGCCCTCGGACAGGGTCTGGCTACACCTTC. This encodes CASSPRTGSGYTF.